This TCR beta chain was sequenced during a study of human T cells and chemical hapten exposure. Study information: Across its roughly 22 weeks, the study gave patients weekly diphenylcyclopropenone doses to the scalp. Patch tests delivered 0.01% DPC to the upper back and were evaluated at 6 days. General observations from the study: Counts of expanded TCRs (at PT1) showed a positive correlation with patch test score.

MiXCR, run by TCRdb on the RACE reads, gives a single entry per CDR3 protein. The sample records some 45,000 distinct CDR3 sequences, around 8.9% being singletons. Time point in this sample: patch test 2, 6 weeks after DPC sensitization. Treatment given: therapeutic diphenylcyclopropenone sensitization with weekly scalp DPC. A word on this clonotype: Its antigen remains unknown.

The germline V gene has CDR1 PRHDT and CDR2 FYEKMQ (reference sequence). With 4 bases clipped from V and 6 bases from J, the junction kept 15 bases outside the gene matches. The CDR3 contains 17 residues. This receptor was taken from a woman aged 35 to 49 with alopecia areata. Some clones in this sample may be carry-over from other donors' samples. The V and J genes are TRBV13 and TRBJ2-1; 7 nucleotides align to TRBD1. Sample: whole blood, taken in connection with sensitization to the hapten diphenylcyclopropenone (DPC). The CDR3 DNA is TGTGCCAGCAGCTCCTCCTCCTCGAGGGGGCAGGTCAATGAGCAGTTCTTC. Its protein is CASSSSSSRGQVNEQFF.